These 14 T cell receptor beta chains were all obtained from the same sample, sequenced in a study of T cell responses to AZD1222 COVID-19 vaccine. Profiling relied on immunoSEQ multiplex PCR, and the TCRdb table lists in-frame clones only, not all of them. The sample carries 150,000 to 200,000 clones, roughly nine tenths recorded once. The starting material was peripheral blood, obtained on day 0 of AZD1222 vaccination. These receptors were obtained from an adult in good health.

The chain employs TRBV6-2 or TRBV6-3 and TRBJ2-2, with D maybe TRBD2 (6 bases). V shed 5 bases and J shed 5 bases, with 21 bases lying between them. The CDR3 totals 17 residues. The germline V gene encodes CDR1 MNHEY and CDR2 SVGEGT. CDR3 nucleotides: TGTGCCAGCAGTCAACCTCCCGGGACGGGAGAAACCGGGGAGCTGTTTTTT. Its protein product is CASSQPPGTGETGELFF.

The chain recombines TRBV18 with TRBJ2-2; no definite D call. Germline V gene sequence: CDR1 KGHSH, CDR2 LQKENI. Trimming took 5 bases from V and 2 from J, leaving 6 bases between them. CDR3 length: 13 residues. The CDR3 DNA reads as TGTGCCAGCTCAGAGAGAAACACCGGGGAGCTGTTTTTT. Residues: CASSERNTGELFF.

This chain joins TRBV10-3 and TRBJ1-1, with no clear D. Germline V gene data show CDR1 as ENHRY and CDR2 as SYGVKD. The CDR3 is made up of 13 amino acids. Trimming shortened V by 5 bases and J by 1 base, and 8 bases separated the two germline ends. The CDR3 sequence: CAISLGENTEAFF. The CDR3 DNA reads as TGTGCCATCAGTTTAGGAGAGAACACTGAAGCTTTCTTT.

The chain is built from TRBV5-6 and TRBJ2-5; D gene unclear. CDR1 is SGHDT and CDR2 is YYEEEE in the germline V gene. The CDR3 has 12 residues. Between the trimmed V and J ends, which lost 2 bases and 5 bases, there was a span of 7 bases. The CDR3 sequence: CASSFSAETQYF. CDR3 nucleotides: TGTGCCAGCAGCTTTTCTGCGGAGACCCAGTACTTC.

V gene TRBV30 combines with J gene TRBJ2-1; 9 nucleotides match TRBD1. CDR3 size: 20 residues. Germline loops: CDR1 GTSNPN, CDR2 SVGIG (reference sequence). The V segment lost 3 bases and the J segment 0 bases; nucleotides outside the gene matches: 18. The CDR3 DNA reads TGTGCCTGGAGCCCACGGAGGGACAGGGACCGCCCCGGCTCCTACAATGAGCAGTTCTTC. Translating it yields CAWSPRRDRDRPGSYNEQFF.

J is TRBJ2-2 and V is TRBV5-1; a weak D match, TRBD1 (6 bases). V was clipped by 7 bases and J by 2 bases, with 12 bases between them. The CDR3 length is 14 residues. Germline values: CDR1 SGHRS, CDR2 YFSETQ. The CDR3 protein is CASSGTTNTGELFF. The CDR3 region has the DNA TGCGCCAGCTCCGGGACAACTAACACCGGGGAGCTGTTTTTT.

The genes are TRBV24-1 and TRBJ1-5; D gene uncertain. Between the trimmed V and J ends, which lost 2 bases and 6 bases, there was a span of 22 bases. This CDR3 is 18 amino acids long. The germline gives CDR1 KGHDR, CDR2 SFDVKD. DNA for the CDR3: TGTGCCACCAGTGATTCCGGGAACGACGGAAGGAGGTTTCAGCCCCAGCATTTT. Its protein is CATSDSGNDGRRFQPQHF.

The chain carries TRBV30 and TRBJ1-3; the D gene is possibly TRBD1 (5 bases). The CDR3 runs 16 residues. The V gene's germline CDR1 is GTSNPN and CDR2 SVGIG (reference sequence). V lost 1 base and J 4 bases, leaving 17 bases between the germline ends. CDR3 region: CAWSGWDLVSGNTIYF. The CDR3 bases are TGTGCCTGGAGTGGTTGGGACTTAGTTTCGGGAAACACCATATATTTT.

V usage is TRBV18 and J usage is TRBJ2-7; D gene unclear. With 0 bases removed from V and 0 bases from J, the gap between germline ends came to 6 bases. The CDR3 contains 14 residues. CDR1 and CDR2 from the germline V gene are KGHSH and LQKENI. CDR3 residues: CASSPPKGSYEQYF. The CDR3 DNA sequence: TGTGCCAGCTCACCACCGAAAGGCTCCTACGAGCAGTACTTC.

This chain joins TRBV6-1 and TRBJ1-2; D may be TRBD1 (6 bases). This CDR3 is built from 16 residues. V was shortened by 3 bases and J by 0 bases, with 14 bases between the two germline ends. In germline, CDR1 is MNHNS, CDR2 SASEGT. The CDR3 coding sequence is TGTGCCAGCAGTGACAGGGGTAGCGGCTCTAACTATGGCTACACCTTC. Translating it yields CASSDRGSGSNYGYTF.

The chain has TRBV3-1 (or the pseudogene TRBV3-2) and TRBJ2-7; D not certain. Germline values: CDR1 LGHDT, CDR2 YNNKEL (reference sequence). The V and J ends lost 1 base and 5 bases respectively, with 9 bases between them. The CDR3 length is 13 residues. The CDR3 DNA is TGTGCCAGCAGCCAAGGGAGTGGGCACGAGCAGTACTTC. Protein sequence: CASSQGSGHEQYF.

The genes are TRBV7-9 and TRBJ2-1; 10 bases fit TRBD2. Germline CDR1 SEHNR, CDR2 FQNEAQ (reference sequence). The V and J ends lost 5 bases and 3 bases, in that order; junction bases with no gene match: 10. The CDR3 has 17 residues. CDR3 residues: CASSLLTSGIFYNEQFF. The CDR3, as DNA: TGTGCCAGCAGCCTGCTTACTAGCGGGATCTTCTACAATGAGCAGTTCTTC.

This rearrangement joins TRBV5-4 to TRBJ2-1; 7 bases align to TRBD2. The trim removed 4 bases at V and 4 bases at J, leaving 11 bases unmatched. The CDR3 has 16 amino acids. Germline lookup yields CDR1 SGHNT and CDR2 YYREEE (reference sequence). The DNA of the CDR3 is TGTGCCAGCAGCGCAACCGGGACTAACGCTTACAATGAGCAGTTCTTC. It is translated as CASSATGTNAYNEQFF.

The chain couples TRBV24-1 to TRBJ2-5; the D gene is possibly TRBD2 (6 bases). The length of the CDR3 is 14 residues. Germline assignment: CDR1 KGHDR and CDR2 SFDVKD. Trimming left V 5 bases short and J 7 bases short, with 16 bases between. The CDR3 region has the DNA TGTGCCACCAGTGGGCAGTCCGCCGGGGGGACCCAGTACTTC. Translating gives CATSGQSAGGTQYF.